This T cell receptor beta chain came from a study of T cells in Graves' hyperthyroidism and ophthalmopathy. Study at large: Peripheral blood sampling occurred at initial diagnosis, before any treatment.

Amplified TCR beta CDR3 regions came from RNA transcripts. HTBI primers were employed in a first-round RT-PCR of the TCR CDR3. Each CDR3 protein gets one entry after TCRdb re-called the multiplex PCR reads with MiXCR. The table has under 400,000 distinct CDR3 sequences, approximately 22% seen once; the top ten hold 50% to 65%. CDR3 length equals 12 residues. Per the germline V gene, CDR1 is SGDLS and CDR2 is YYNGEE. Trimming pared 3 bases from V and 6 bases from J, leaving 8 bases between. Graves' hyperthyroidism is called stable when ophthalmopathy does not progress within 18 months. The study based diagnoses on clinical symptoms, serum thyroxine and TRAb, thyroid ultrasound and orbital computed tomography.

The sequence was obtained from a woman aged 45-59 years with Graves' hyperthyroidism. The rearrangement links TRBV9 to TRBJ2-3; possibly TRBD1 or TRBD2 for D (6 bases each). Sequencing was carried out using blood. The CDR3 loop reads CASSGGADTQYF. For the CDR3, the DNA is TGTGCCAGCAGCGGGGGGGCGGATACGCAGTATTTT.